This T cell receptor (beta chain) was found in a study of cytomegalovirus exposure and HLA in healthy donors. Whole-study context: The 90 to 150 validation repertoires, a later analysis reported, used the same platform as the 550 to 700 repertoires from the first cohort.

Method: immunoSEQ multiplex PCR; TCRdb's copy keeps in-frame clones and lacks some. The sample holds 57,000 or so clones, just under 95% seen once. As to this clone: Its target is not known.

Study findings and constraints: Most sequenced TCRs were rare (though some public TCRs occurred in many donors).

This CDR3 contains 12 residues. Donors were drawn from the approximately 120-subject validation cohort, separate from the 666-subject first cohort. Sequencing was carried out using PBMCs. The chain couples TRBV21-1 to TRBJ1-1; the table's D call TRBD1 went unverified against the DNA. TRBV21-1 is tagged as a pseudogene. This clonotype was sampled from a man between 18 and 29 years old in good health and CMV-seronegative. The CDR3 region has the DNA TGTGCCAGCTTACCCGGGACAGGGGAAGCTTTCTTT. As protein: CASLPGTGEAFF.